What follows describes a single TCR beta chain. The entry originates in a study of blood T cell repertoires in COVID-19. Study at large: Sites in the United States, Italy and Spain provided acute and convalescent COVID-19 samples.

Trimming took 3 bases from V and 5 from J, leaving 13 bases between them. CDR3 length equals 15 residues. In germline, CDR1 is MDHEN, CDR2 SYDVKM. The method was immunoSEQ multiplex PCR; TCRdb's version includes in-frame clones alone and lacks a portion of them. The top ten clones hold 2.8% of a sample with about 190,000 clones, roughly 78% of them seen once. The clonotype was recovered from an elderly woman with active or convalescent COVID-19. The specimen was peripheral blood. The V call is TRBV28, the J call TRBJ2-2, with D tentatively TRBD1 (6 bases). CDR3: CASSFVDRKTGELFF. In DNA, the CDR3 is TGTGCCAGCAGTTTCGTGGACAGAAAGACCGGGGAGCTGTTTTTT.